The 28 T cell receptor beta chains given below trace back to one sample, sequenced in a study of blood T cell repertoires in COVID-19 (dated by TCRdb to about 2020). The library relied on the immunoSEQ multiplex PCR assay. TCRdb provides this immuneACCESS table in a form limited to in-frame rearrangements. Some clones are lacking; in checked studies, under half of them reflect an unresolved V gene, and why the rest are absent is not known. The sample table shows hundreds of thousands of clones, and over 70% are seen once. Together, the top ten hold 27% of the sample. The specimen sequenced was peripheral blood. The receptors originated from a man aged 40-50 years with acute or convalescent COVID-19.

The chain uses TRBV27 and TRBJ2-3, with 7 bases identical to TRBD2. V trimming: 8 bases; J trimming: 1 base; junction bases outside the gene matches: 9. Germline CDR1 MNHEY, CDR2 SMNVEV (reference sequence). The CDR3 totals 15 residues. The CDR3 DNA follows: TGTGCCAGCTTTAGGCGGGGGATCCGCACAGATACGCAGTATTTT. Encoded protein: CASFRRGIRTDTQYF.

CDR3 region: CASSPGTGGTQYF. Written as DNA, the CDR3 is TGTGCCAGCAGCCCCGGGACAGGGGGGACCCAGTACTTC. The chain combines TRBV14 with TRBJ2-5, with 11 bases that match TRBD1. CDR3 length: 13 amino acids. J was trimmed by 7 bases and V by 4 bases; bases with no gene match: 2. Germline V CDR1 and CDR2: SGHDN, FVKESK.

J is TRBJ1-5 and V is TRBV19; 7 positions match TRBD1. This CDR3 is built from 16 residues. The V gene end was trimmed by 8 bases and the J gene end by 1 base; junction bases not matched to a gene: 11. Per germline, CDR1 LNHDA and CDR2 SQIVND (reference sequence). The DNA for the CDR3 is TGTGCCAGTCACGAACAGGGGAGAGTAAGCAATCAGCCCCAGCATTTT. It codes for CASHEQGRVSNQPQHF.

This chain connects TRBV5-4 to TRBJ2-3; D ambiguous. The CDR3 totals 16 residues. Per germline, CDR1 SGHNT and CDR2 YYREEE (reference sequence). V was pared by 2 bases and J by 1 base, with 14 bases between. CDR3 DNA: TGTGCCAGCAGCTTCGGAGCAGCGTCCCGCACAGATACGCAGTATTTT. It is translated as CASSFGAASRTDTQYF. The whole variable domain, filled in from reference TRBV5-4 and TRBJ2-3, reads ETGVTQSPTHLIKTRGQQVTLRCSSQSGHNTVSWYQQALGQGPQFIFQYYREEENGRGNFPPRFSGLQFPNYSSELNVNALELDDSALYLCASSFGAASRTDTQYFGPGTRLTVL.

CDR3 DNA sequence: TGTGCCATCACCCGGGACAGCTCTGAAGCGAACACCGGGGAGCTGTTTTTT. Translation gives CAITRDSSEANTGELFF. This sequence joins TRBV10-3 and TRBJ2-2; TRBD1 aligns across 7 bases. Germline-derived CDR1 and CDR2 are ENHRY and SYGVKD. V gave up 7 bases and J gave up 0 bases; unmatched junction bases: 11. The CDR3 consists of 17 residues.

The CDR3 DNA is TGTGCCAGCTCTTCTAGGACTAGCGGGAGTGTTTTCCACAATGAGCAGTTCTTC. This encodes CASSSRTSGSVFHNEQFF. J is TRBJ2-1 and V is TRBV18; TRBD2 matches at 13 bases. The germline V gene encodes CDR1 KGHSH and CDR2 LQKENI. The CDR3 has 18 amino acids. V lost 6 bases to trimming and J lost 5 bases; unmatched junction nucleotides: 13.

The rearrangement joins TRBV7-8 to TRBJ1-1; 11 nucleotides align to TRBD1. Germline CDR1 and CDR2: SGHVS and FQNEAQ. V gave up 0 bases and J gave up 2 bases; unmatched junction bases: 5. There are 17 residues in the CDR3. Written as DNA, the CDR3 is TGTGCCAGCAGCTTAGCATGGGACAGGGGGGATAACACTGAAGCTTTCTTT. It encodes CASSLAWDRGDNTEAFF.

The V call is TRBV5-6, the J call TRBJ2-5, with 9 nucleotides matching TRBD2. This CDR3 comprises 19 residues. After removal of 4 bases from V and 5 bases from J, the junction contained 21 bases not matched to a gene. The germline CDR1 and CDR2 sequences are SGHDT and YYEEEE. The CDR3 loop is CASSPAVLAGVLEWETQYF. CDR3 DNA: TGTGCCAGCAGCCCCGCCGTGTTAGCGGGAGTACTTGAATGGGAGACCCAGTACTTC.

This clone has only a few counts. This chain connects TRBV29-1 to TRBJ1-1; unclear D gene. This CDR3 is built from 14 residues. Germline CDR1 reads SQVTM; CDR2 reads ANQGSEA. V gave up 3 bases and J gave up 4 bases, with 15 bases separating them. DNA of the CDR3: TGCAGCGTTGATGGGTTCCAGGAGGGCACTGAAGCTTTCTTT. Translation gives CSVDGFQEGTEAFF.

Of note for this clone: Within the sample, other DNA sequences also encode this same CDR3. V usage is TRBV19 and J usage is TRBJ1-5, with D perhaps matching TRBD1 (6 bases). In germline, CDR1 is LNHDA, CDR2 SQIVND (reference sequence). The V end was cut by 6 bases, the J end by 5 bases, with 8 bases between. The CDR3 sequence is 12 residues long. Written as DNA, the CDR3 is TGTGCCAGTAGGGACAGAGATCAGCCCCAGCATTTT. Its protein is CASRDRDQPQHF.

The J gene is TRBJ1-1, the V gene TRBV10-1, with D hard to call. This CDR3 spans 15 amino acids. In germline, CDR1 is WNHNN, CDR2 SYGVQD (reference sequence). Trimming removed 6 bases at V and 0 bases at J, with 14 bases between. The CDR3 here is CASSSSGRLNTEAFF. For the CDR3, the DNA is TGCGCCAGCAGCAGCTCGGGAAGGCTGAACACTGAAGCTTTCTTT.

This sequence joins TRBV29-1 and TRBJ1-1; D is ambiguous. V lost 6 bases, J lost 0 bases, and 11 bases lay in between. This CDR3 comprises 13 residues. Germline loops: CDR1 SQVTM, CDR2 ANQGSEA. CDR3 DNA: TGCAGCGTGGTACAGAACTTGAACACTGAAGCTTTCTTT. Translated: CSVVQNLNTEAFF.

The CDR3 protein is CSALTGGSTGELFF. CDR3 bases: TGCAGCGCCCTGACAGGCGGATCCACCGGGGAGCTGTTTTTT. The chain combines TRBV29-1 with TRBJ2-2, with a weak D call TRBD1 (6 bases). The germline gives CDR1 SQVTM, CDR2 ANQGSEA. The CDR3 has 14 amino acids. V was pared by 7 bases and J by 4 bases, with 16 bases between.

J is TRBJ1-2 and V is TRBV7-2; D is perhaps TRBD1 (5 bases). The length of the CDR3 is 15 residues. Germline CDR1 SGHTA, CDR2 FQGNSA. Trimming removed 8 bases from V and 4 bases from J, with 20 bases in between. The CDR3 loop reads CASHRNTQLSYGYTF. In DNA, the CDR3 is TGTGCCAGCCACAGGAATACGCAGCTTAGCTATGGCTACACCTTC.

A few counts support this clone. V and J are TRBV19 and TRBJ2-1; perhaps TRBD2 as D (5 bases). Germline values: CDR1 LNHDA, CDR2 SQIVND (reference sequence). The CDR3 is 14 residues long. Trimming removed 4 bases at V and 2 bases at J, with 9 bases between. The CDR3 region has the DNA TGTGCCAGTAGTACGGGGAATACCTACAATGAGCAGTTCTTC. Amino acid sequence: CASSTGNTYNEQFF.

The gene calls are TRBV5-5 and TRBJ2-1; D ambiguous. The CDR3 spans 14 residues. In germline, CDR1 is SGHKS, CDR2 YYEKEE (reference sequence). Trimming removed 0 bases from V and 4 bases from J, with 8 bases in between. The CDR3 protein is CASSLDGAYNEQFF. CDR3 nucleotides: TGTGCCAGCAGCTTGGATGGAGCTTACAATGAGCAGTTCTTC.

This chain links TRBV7-6 with TRBJ2-1, with TRBD2 matching over 15 bases. Losses at the gene ends were 5 bases for V and 6 bases for J; bases not matched to a gene: 5. Germline V CDR1 and CDR2: SGHVS, FNYEAQ. This CDR3 comprises 16 residues. The chain's CDR3 is CASSPWTSGRANEQFF. CDR3 DNA sequence: TGTGCCAGCAGCCCGTGGACTAGCGGGAGGGCCAATGAGCAGTTCTTC.

The chain recombines TRBV19 with TRBJ1-1; D gene uncertain. Germline V gene data show CDR1 as LNHDA and CDR2 as SQIVND (reference sequence). This CDR3 is built from 18 residues. Trimming shortened V by 4 bases and J by 0 bases, and 21 bases separated the two germline ends. The CDR3 spells CASSRADGNPEMNTEAFF. The CDR3 DNA reads TGTGCCAGTAGTAGGGCCGACGGAAACCCCGAAATGAACACTGAAGCTTTCTTT.

J is TRBJ1-5 and V is TRBV18; a possible D gene is TRBD1 (6 bases). CDR3 length equals 16 residues. CDR1 is KGHSH and CDR2 is LQKENI in the germline V gene. V was cut by 6 bases and J by 0 bases, with 15 bases left in between. The CDR3 reads CASSSGTPNSNQPQHF. The CDR3 bases are TGTGCCAGCTCCTCCGGGACACCCAATAGCAATCAGCCCCAGCATTTT.

A word on this clone: At one boundary the junction diverges from the germline segment, which might be a read error. The V gene is TRBV19, the J gene TRBJ2-7; 9 bases are a match to TRBD2. The CDR3 totals 11 residues. Per the germline V gene, CDR1 is LNHDA and CDR2 is SQIVND (reference sequence). The CDR3 sequence is CASSLAGELYF. The DNA for the CDR3 is TGTGCCAGTAGTTTAGCGGGAGAGCTGTACTTC.

The chain is built from TRBV5-4 and TRBJ2-7; 7 bases match TRBD1. V was pared by 4 bases and J by 2 bases, with 6 bases of the junction left unmatched. Germline V gene data show CDR1 as SGHNT and CDR2 as YYREEE (reference sequence). The CDR3 has 14 amino acids. The CDR3 sequence: CASSDRVKAYEQYF. As DNA, the CDR3 is TGTGCCAGCAGCGACAGGGTTAAAGCCTACGAGCAGTACTTC.

The V gene is TRBV5-1, the J gene TRBJ1-2; D is possibly TRBD1 (5 bases). CDR1 is SGHRS and CDR2 is YFSETQ in the germline V gene. V was pared by 2 bases and J by 6 bases, with 14 bases between. The CDR3 is made up of 14 amino acids. CDR3 in DNA: TGCGCCAGCAGCTTCGCAGGGTCCAGTAATGGCTACACCTTC. Translating gives CASSFAGSSNGYTF.

In its sample, this clone was seen once. The V gene is TRBV4-2, the J gene TRBJ2-3; D is unclear. CDR1 LGHNA and CDR2 YNFKEQ come from the germline V gene. Trimming left V 1 base short and J 8 bases short, with 4 bases between. The CDR3 is 11 amino acids. The CDR3 sequence: CASSQVGTQYF. CDR3 bases: TGTGCCAGCAGCCAAGTCGGTACGCAGTATTTT.

This sequence joins TRBV7-8 and TRBJ1-5; TRBD1 is a possible D gene (5 bases). The CDR3 is 16 amino acids. Trimming took 0 bases from V and 1 from J, leaving 10 bases between them. Germline V lookup: CDR1 SGHVS, CDR2 FQNEAQ. The CDR3 coding sequence is TGTGCCAGCAGCTTAGCAGGGGCTCAGAGCAATCAGCCCCAGCATTTT. Translating it yields CASSLAGAQSNQPQHF. The entire variable domain, with the rest obtained from reference TRBV7-8 and TRBJ1-5, is as follows: GAGVSQSPRYKVAKRGQDVALRCDPISGHVSLFWYQQALGQGPEFLTYFQNEAQLDKSGLPSDRFFAERPEGSVSTLKIQRTQQEDSAVYLCASSLAGAQSNQPQHFGDGTRLSIL.

This clone appeared a few times. The rearrangement links TRBV5-5 to TRBJ1-1, with 7 bases that match TRBD1. The CDR3 is 14 amino acids. Per the germline V gene, CDR1 is SGHKS and CDR2 is YYEKEE (reference sequence). J lost 1 base, V lost 6 bases, and 6 bases had no gene match. The CDR3 region is CASTRTGQNTEAFF. CDR3 coding DNA: TGTGCCAGCACCCGGACAGGTCAGAACACTGAAGCTTTCTTT. The variable domain in full, with the rest retrieved from reference TRBV5-5 and TRBJ1-1, is DAGVTQSPTHLIKTRGQQVTLRCSPISGHKSVSWYQQVLGQGPQFIFQYYEKEERGRGNFPDRFSARQFPNYSSELNVNALLLGDSALYLCASTRTGQNTEAFFGQGTRLTVV.

The rearrangement joins TRBV29-1 to TRBJ2-5; D may be TRBD1 (6 bases). This CDR3 contains 11 residues. Germline V CDR1 and CDR2: SQVTM, ANQGSEA. V was clipped by 5 bases and J by 2 bases, with 6 bases between them. The CDR3 DNA is TGCAGCGTTAGGGGGCAAGAGACCCAGTACTTC. Its translation is CSVRGQETQYF. The whole variable domain, remainder taken from reference TRBV29-1 and TRBJ2-5, is SAVISQKPSRDICQRGTSLTIQCQVDSQVTMMFWYRQQPGQSLTLIATANQGSEATYESGFVIDKFPISRPNLTFSTLTVSNMSPEDSSIYLCSVRGQETQYFGPGTRLLVL.

The chain is built from TRBV10-3 and TRBJ2-3, with 10 bases aligning to TRBD2. Germline CDR1 reads ENHRY; CDR2 reads SYGVKD. The CDR3 sequence is 15 residues long. Trimming took 5 bases from V and 0 from J; bases not matched to a gene: 2. CDR3 sequence (DNA): TGTGCCATCAGTCCTAGCGGGAGTAGCACAGATACGCAGTATTTT. Translating it yields CAISPSGSSTDTQYF.

The genes are TRBV5-1 and TRBJ2-2; TRBD2 matches 13 bases. The CDR3 is 17 residues long. Germline V gene data show CDR1 as SGHRS and CDR2 as YFSETQ. The trim removed 4 bases at V and 4 bases at J, leaving 7 bases unmatched. In DNA form, the CDR3 reads TGCGCCAGCAGCCCGCGGACTAGCGGGAGTTTCACCGGGGAGCTGTTTTTT. Translated: CASSPRTSGSFTGELFF.